This T cell receptor beta chain was captured in a study of cytotoxic CD8 clonotypes in ibrutinib-treated CLL. The wider study: Patients: eleven to twelve relapsed/refractory, fewer than 16 treatment-naive, under 18 IGHV unmutated. Outcomes included around 25 partial and 2 complete responses; after median roughly six years, roughly 15 stayed remitted and approximately 12 progressed. The average sample held around 260,000 productive templates and 94,082 productive rearrangements. The study, taken as a whole, reports: Among the clonotypes, public ones were uncommon and contracted or held stable on treatment.

CDR1 is SGDLS, CDR2 YYNGEE, per germline. V dropped 3 bases and J dropped 4 bases, with 15 bases sitting between them. The CDR3 is made up of 15 amino acids. On this clone: No antigen is known for it.

Here immunoSEQ multiplex PCR was the method, and the copy in TCRdb shows in-frame clones only, minus some. This table has fewer than 400,000 clones, over 55% appearing once. The sample here was PBMCs, taken after 36 months of ibrutinib treatment. This sequence was found in a human donor with chronic lymphocytic leukemia. The genes are TRBV9 and TRBJ2-3; no reliable D call. The CDR3 DNA reads TGTGCCAGCAGCGCACAAAACATTCTGGCAGATACGCAGTATTTT. Protein product: CASSAQNILADTQYF.